The present T cell receptor (beta chain) was sequenced within a study of T cells in Graves' hyperthyroidism and ophthalmopathy. Broader study findings: In validation, the model predicted ophthalmopathy. These predictions came a median approximately 5.9 months before onset.

With regard to this clonotype: Its antigen remains unidentified.

Calling Graves' hyperthyroidism stable meant ophthalmopathy did not progress within 18 months. Patients were excluded for uncontrolled infection, other autoimmune disease, pregnancy or lactation. PBMCs were derived from more than 8 ml fresh peripheral blood. TCR beta CDR3 regions were amplified from RNA transcripts. The HTBI primer set drove a first-round RT-PCR of the TCR CDR3. TCRdb recomputed calls from the multiplex PCR reads with MiXCR, one row per CDR3 protein. The repertoire consists of roughly 420,000 distinct CDR3 sequences, with 12% to 15% occurring once and the leading ten covering about 4.9%. The CDR3 runs 15 residues. Germline values: CDR1 DFQATT, CDR2 SNEGSKA (reference sequence). V lost 5 bases to trimming and J lost 4 bases; unmatched junction nucleotides: 11.

The sample was blood. V usage is TRBV20-1 and J usage is TRBJ2-3; 8 bases map to TRBD2. The clonotype comes from a young woman with Graves' hyperthyroidism. The chain's CDR3 is CSAVSGLEVADTQYF. CDR3 DNA: TGCAGTGCTGTTTCGGGACTAGAAGTGGCAGATACGCAGTATTTT.